The following is a T cell receptor beta chain sequence with its context. Its cognate antigen is unknown. This entry belongs to a study of OX40 agonist ivuxolimab in advanced cancers. General study findings and limits: The study found that CD8+ T cells averaged more expanded clones than CD4+.

In germline, CDR1 is MNHNS, CDR2 SASEGT. The CDR3 runs 16 residues. The ends were cut back, 4 bases at V and 0 bases at J, with 12 bases in the middle. The assay was immunoSEQ multiplex PCR, and TCRdb's table has in-frame clones only and misses some. This sample yields about 48,000 clones, of which 65% to 85% are seen a single time; approximately 1% belongs to the top ten. This TCR came from an adult with an advanced solid tumor such as melanoma, head and neck, liver or kidney cancer. The V call is TRBV6-1, the J call TRBJ2-2; no definite D call. Source: CD4+ or CD8+ T cells sorted from blood, taken in a trial of the OX40 agonist ivuxolimab. The CDR3 sequence is CASSGIVGTNTGELFF. CDR3 nucleotides: TGTGCCAGCAGTGGGATAGTGGGGACGAACACCGGGGAGCTGTTTTTT.